The clone carrying this TCR beta chain showed up many times. The data derive from a study of T cells in Graves' hyperthyroidism and ophthalmopathy. What was amplified from RNA transcripts were TCR beta CDR3 regions. RT-PCR in the first round (using the HTBI primer set) targeted the TCR CDR3. TCRdb re-called the multiplex PCR reads with MiXCR, one entry per CDR3 protein. The sample lists about 300,000 distinct CDR3 sequences, approximately 19% seen once, with roughly 39% in the top ten. Clinical Activity Scores of at least 3, NOSPECS grades of at least 4 and durations under 3 months characterized ophthalmopathy patients. Reasons for excluding patients were uncontrolled infection, other autoimmune disease, pregnancy or lactation. Every diagnosis used clinical symptoms, serum thyroxine and TRAb, thyroid ultrasound and orbital computed tomography. Over 9 ml of fresh peripheral blood supplied the PBMCs.

Germline-derived CDR1 and CDR2 are DFQATT and SNEGSKA (reference sequence). V shed 0 bases and J 7 bases; nucleotides not matched to a gene: 9. This CDR3 spans 17 amino acids. The chain couples TRBV20-1 to TRBJ2-1; TRBD2 agrees at 13 bases. Sequenced input: blood. This TCR derives from a man over 45 with Graves' ophthalmopathy. CDR3 coding DNA: TGCAGTGCTAGAGATCTCTGGACTAGCGGGAGTCGAAATGAGCAGTTCTTC. This sequence encodes CSARDLWTSGSRNEQFF.